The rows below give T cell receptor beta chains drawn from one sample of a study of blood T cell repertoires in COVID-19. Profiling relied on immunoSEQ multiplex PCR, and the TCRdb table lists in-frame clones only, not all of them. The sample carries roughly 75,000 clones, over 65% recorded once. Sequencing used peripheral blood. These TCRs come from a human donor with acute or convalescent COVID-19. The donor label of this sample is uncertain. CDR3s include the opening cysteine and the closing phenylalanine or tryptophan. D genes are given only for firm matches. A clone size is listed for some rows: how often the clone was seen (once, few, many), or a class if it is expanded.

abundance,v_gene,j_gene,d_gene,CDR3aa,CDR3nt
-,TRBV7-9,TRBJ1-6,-,CASSRGQVSPLHF,TGTGCCAGCAGCAGGGGCCAGGTATCACCCCTCCACTTT
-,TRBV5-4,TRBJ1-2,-,CASSLGVRTDRYGYTF,TGTGCCAGCAGCTTGGGAGTCAGGACTGACCGCTATGGCTACACCTTC
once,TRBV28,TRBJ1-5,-,CATRAEANQPQHF,TGTGCCACCAGGGCCGAGGCTAATCAGCCCCAGCATTTT
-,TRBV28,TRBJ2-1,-,CASSSFASLYNEQFF,TGTGCCAGCAGTTCTTTTGCTAGTTTGTACAATGAGCAGTTCTTC
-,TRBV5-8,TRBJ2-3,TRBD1,CASSYMRTGGTDTQYF,TGTGCCAGCAGCTATATGAGGACAGGGGGCACAGATACGCAGTATTTT
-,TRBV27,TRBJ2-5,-,CASSPRLEETQYF,TGTGCCAGCAGTCCCCGACTAGAGGAGACCCAGTACTTC
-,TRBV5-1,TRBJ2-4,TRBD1,CASSLGTGGLAKNIQYF,TGCGCCAGCAGCTTGGGGACAGGGGGCCTAGCCAAAAACATTCAGTACTTC
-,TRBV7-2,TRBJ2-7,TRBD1,CASSPGTVTYEQYF,TGTGCCAGCAGCCCCGGGACAGTGACCTACGAGCAGTACTTC
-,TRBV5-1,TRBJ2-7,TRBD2,CASSGLAGGSYEQYF,TGCGCCAGCAGCGGATTAGCGGGGGGCTCCTACGAGCAGTACTTC
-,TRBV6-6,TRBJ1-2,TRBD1,CASRSTGGGYGYTF,TGTGCCAGCAGGTCGACAGGGGGCGGCTATGGCTACACCTTC
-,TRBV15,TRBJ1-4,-,CATSRDVRAANEKLFF,TGTGCCACCAGCAGAGATGTGAGGGCCGCAAATGAAAAACTGTTTTTT
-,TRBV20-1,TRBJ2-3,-,CSAYTDTQYF,TGCAGTGCCTACACAGATACGCAGTATTTT
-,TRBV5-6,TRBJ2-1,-,CASSLVSGDHEQFF,TGTGCCAGCAGCTTGGTGTCGGGGGACCATGAGCAGTTCTTC
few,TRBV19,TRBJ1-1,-,CASSRRTAPTEAFF,TGTGCCAGTAGTAGGAGGACAGCCCCCACTGAAGCTTTCTTT
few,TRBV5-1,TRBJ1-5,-,CASSLTGQSNQPQHF,TGCGCCAGCAGCTTGACCGGACAGAGCAATCAGCCCCAGCATTTT
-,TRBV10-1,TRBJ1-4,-,CAGGRRGDEKLFF,TGCGCCGGGGGTCGGAGGGGCGATGAAAAACTGTTTTTT
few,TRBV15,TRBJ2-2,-,CATSNRAGTGELFF,TGTGCCACCTCTAACAGGGCTGGGACCGGGGAGCTGTTTTTT
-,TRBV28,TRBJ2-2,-,CASSSRVAGELFF,TGTGCCAGCAGTTCCCGGGTGGCCGGGGAGCTGTTTTTT
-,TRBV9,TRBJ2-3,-,CASSVRGSGADTQYF,TGTGCCAGCAGCGTAAGGGGCAGTGGGGCAGATACGCAGTATTTT
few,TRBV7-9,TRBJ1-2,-,CASSHTGSHTNANYGYTF,TGTGCCAGCAGCCATACGGGATCCCATACTAATGCTAACTATGGCTACACCTTC
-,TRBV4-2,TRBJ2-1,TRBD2,CASSHGQTSGRSNEQFF,TGTGCCAGCAGCCACGGTCAGACTAGCGGGAGATCGAATGAGCAGTTCTTC
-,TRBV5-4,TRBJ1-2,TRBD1,CASSPAARTGGHGYTF,TGTGCCAGCAGCCCAGCCGCAAGGACAGGGGGTCATGGCTACACCTTC
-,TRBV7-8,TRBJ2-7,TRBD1,CASSLRDRAYEQYF,TGTGCCAGCAGCTTAAGGGACAGGGCCTACGAGCAGTACTTC
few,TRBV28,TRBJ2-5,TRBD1,CASSLGRGRETQYF,TGTGCCAGCAGTTTAGGTAGGGGGCGCGAGACCCAGTACTTC
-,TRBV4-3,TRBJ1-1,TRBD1,CASSPNPTGAPNTEAFF,TGCGCCAGCAGCCCAAATCCGACAGGGGCCCCGAACACTGAAGCTTTCTTT
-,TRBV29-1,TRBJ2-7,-,CSVEGTALPQQYF,TGCAGCGTTGAAGGGACAGCCCTCCCGCAACAGTACTTC
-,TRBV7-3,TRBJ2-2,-,CASSAGISNTGELFF,TGTGCCAGCAGCGCCGGGATTTCGAACACCGGGGAGCTGTTTTTT
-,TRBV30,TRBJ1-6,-,CAWTPRGKGSPLHF,TGTGCCTGGACCCCCCGGGGAAAAGGTTCACCCCTCCACTTT
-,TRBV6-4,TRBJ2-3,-,CASSSTTDTDTQYF,TGTGCCAGCAGCTCCACCACTGACACAGATACGCAGTATTTT
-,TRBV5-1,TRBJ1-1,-,CASSLGQMNTEAFF,TGCGCCAGCAGCTTGGGACAGATGAACACTGAAGCTTTCTTT
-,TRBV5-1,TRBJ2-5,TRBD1,CASSLVPGGIETQYF,TGCGCCAGCAGCTTGGTGCCAGGGGGTATCGAGACCCAGTACTTC